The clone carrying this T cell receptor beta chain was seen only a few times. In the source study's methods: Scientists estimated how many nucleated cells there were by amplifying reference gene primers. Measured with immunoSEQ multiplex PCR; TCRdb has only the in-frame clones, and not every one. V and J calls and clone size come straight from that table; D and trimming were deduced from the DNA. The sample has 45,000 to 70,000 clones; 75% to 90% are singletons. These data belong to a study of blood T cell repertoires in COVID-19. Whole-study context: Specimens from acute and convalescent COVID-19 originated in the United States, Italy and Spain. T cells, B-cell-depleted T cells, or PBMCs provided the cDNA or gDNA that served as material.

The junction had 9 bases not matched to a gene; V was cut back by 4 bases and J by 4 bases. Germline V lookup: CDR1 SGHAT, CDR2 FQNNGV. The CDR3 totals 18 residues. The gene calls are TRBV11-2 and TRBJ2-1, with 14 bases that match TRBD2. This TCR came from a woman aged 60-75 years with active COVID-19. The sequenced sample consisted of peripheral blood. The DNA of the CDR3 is TGTGCCAGCAGCTCGACTAGCGGGGGGGCCGGGTGGTACAATGAGCAGTTCTTC. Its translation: CASSSTSGGAGWYNEQFF.